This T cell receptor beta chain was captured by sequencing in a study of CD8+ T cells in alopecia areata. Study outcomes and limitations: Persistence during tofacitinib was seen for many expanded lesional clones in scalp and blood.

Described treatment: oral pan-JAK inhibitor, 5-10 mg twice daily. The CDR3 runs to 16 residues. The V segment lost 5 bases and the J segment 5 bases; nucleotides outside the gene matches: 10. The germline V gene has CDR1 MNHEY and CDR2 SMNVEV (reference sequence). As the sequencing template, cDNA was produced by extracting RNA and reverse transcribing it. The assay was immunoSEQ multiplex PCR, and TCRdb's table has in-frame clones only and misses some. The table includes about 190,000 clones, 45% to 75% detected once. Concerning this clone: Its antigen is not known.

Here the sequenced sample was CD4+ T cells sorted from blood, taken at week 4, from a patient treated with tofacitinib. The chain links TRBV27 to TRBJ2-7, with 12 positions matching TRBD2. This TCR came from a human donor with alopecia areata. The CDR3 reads CASSTEGLAGVHEQYF. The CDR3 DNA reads TGTGCCAGCAGTACCGAGGGACTAGCGGGCGTACACGAGCAGTACTTC.